This TCR beta chain was obtained from a study of OX40 agonist ivuxolimab in advanced cancers. Study-level background: The treatment was a fully human IgG2 OX40 agonist, ivuxolimab. The dose of intravenous ivuxolimab that patients received every 2 weeks ranged from 0.01 to 10 mg/kg. Enrolled patients in dose escalation had cancers that were hepatocellular carcinoma, melanoma, renal cell or head and neck cancer.

The protocol was immunoSEQ multiplex PCR, while the TCRdb copy is restricted to in-frame clones and leaves out a portion. The sample lists more than 50,000 clones, more than 85% occurring once. CDR1 PRHDT and CDR2 FYEKMQ come from the germline V gene (reference sequence). This CDR3 is built from 14 residues. Trimming removed 5 bases at V and 5 bases at J, with 14 bases between. The chain combines TRBV13 with TRBJ2-3; D is unclear. The sequence came from an adult with an advanced solid tumor such as melanoma, head and neck, liver or kidney cancer. Sequencing used CD4+ or CD8+ T cells sorted from blood, obtained in a trial of the OX40 agonist ivuxolimab. The CDR3 reads CASSPPMGRDTQYF. In DNA, the CDR3 is TGTGCCAGCAGCCCCCCCATGGGTAGAGATACGCAGTATTTT. Looking up the rest from reference TRBV13 and TRBJ2-3 gives the full variable domain: AAGVIQSPRHLIKEKRETATLKCYPIPRHDTVYWYQQGPGQDPQFLISFYEKMQSDKGSIPDRFSAQQFSDYHSELNMSSLELGDSALYFCASSPPMGRDTQYFGPGTRLTVL.